One sample yielded the 28 T cell receptor beta chains listed below, sequenced in a study of sequential checkpoint blockade in melanoma. Clones were sequenced by immunoSEQ multiplex PCR, and TCRdb holds only the in-frame ones, with some missing. The sample lists 3,000 to 4,500 clones, approximately 33% occurring once. Regarding treatment: randomized to nivolumab then ipilimumab (arm A) or the reverse (arm B). The sample in question was tumor tissue (inferred from file names), obtained from a patient given nivolumab and ipilimumab in sequence. The receptor set was obtained from a human donor with melanoma.

This clone counts as medium-sized. The chain employs TRBV28 and TRBJ2-4; TRBD1 agrees at 7 bases. The V gene end was trimmed by 5 bases and the J gene end by 1 base; junction bases not matched to a gene: 8. The germline CDR1 and CDR2 sequences are MDHEN and SYDVKM. This CDR3 region has 16 residues. CDR3 nucleotide sequence: TGTGCCAGCAGTCCCCTGACAGGGTGGGCCAAAAACATTCAGTACTTC. As protein: CASSPLTGWAKNIQYF.

The chain links TRBV6-8 to TRBJ1-3; 7 bases are shared with TRBD1. With 5 bases clipped from V and 1 base from J, the junction kept 8 bases outside the gene matches. Germline V lookup: CDR1 MNHGY, CDR2 SAAAGT. CDR3 length equals 16 residues. Here the CDR3 DNA reads TGTGCCAGCAGTATCAAGGACAGGACATCTGGAAACACCATATATTTT. Translation: CASSIKDRTSGNTIYF.

This clone was seen a handful of times. This chain uses TRBV7-1 with TRBJ1-2; no clear D. TRBV7-1 is reported as an ORF; its role is uncertain. This CDR3 comprises 13 residues. The V end lost 1 base, the J end lost 3 bases, and 6 bases lay between the germline ends. For the CDR3, the DNA is TGTGCCAGCAGCTCAGGACTCTACTATGGCTACACCTTC. Encoded protein: CASSSGLYYGYTF.

This clone appeared a few times. The V gene is TRBV7-6, the J gene TRBJ2-7; perhaps TRBD1 as D (5 bases). The V gene lost 5 bases and the J gene lost 4 bases, with 24 bases spanning the gap. This CDR3 has 17 residues. CDR1 is SGHVS, CDR2 FNYEAQ, per germline. The CDR3 reads CASSQVGVTENLYEQYF. CDR3 DNA sequence: TGTGCCAGCAGCCAAGTAGGGGTCACCGAGAATCTTTACGAGCAGTACTTC.

This clone was found once. The chain has TRBV19 and TRBJ2-7, with D perhaps matching TRBD2 (6 bases). The V gene lost 5 bases and the J gene lost 2 bases, with 10 bases spanning the gap. This CDR3 is built from 13 residues. Germline V gene lookup returns CDR1 LNHDA and CDR2 SQIVND (reference sequence). The CDR3 is CASSGRTTYEQYF. The CDR3 nucleotides are TGTGCCAGTAGTGGGAGGACCACCTACGAGCAGTACTTC. The full variable domain, with the rest looked up from reference TRBV19 and TRBJ2-7, is DGGITQSPKYLFRKEGQNVTLSCEQNLNHDAMYWYRQDPGQGLRLIYYSQIVNDFQKGDIAEGYSVSREKKESFPLTVTSAQKNPTAFYLCASSGRTTYEQYFGPGTRLTVT.

The chain uses TRBV18 and TRBJ2-3, with D unclear. The CDR3 consists of 12 residues. Trimming took off 5 bases at V and 2 bases at J, with 5 bases between the two ends. Germline V lookup: CDR1 KGHSH, CDR2 LQKENI. CDR3 region: CASSVNTDTQYF. Here the CDR3 DNA reads TGTGCCAGCTCAGTAAACACAGATACGCAGTATTTT.

This clone is medium-sized within its sample. The gene calls are TRBV11-3 and TRBJ2-5; 7 bases agree with TRBD1. Germline loops: CDR1 SGHNT, CDR2 YENEEA. Trimming took 5 bases from V and 4 from J; bases not matched to a gene: 10. This CDR3 spans 15 amino acids. CDR3 sequence (DNA): TGTGCCAGCAGCGAGACCGGGACAGAGCGAGAGACCCAGTACTTC. Translation gives CASSETGTERETQYF.

This sequence joins TRBV18 and TRBJ2-2; a possible D gene is TRBD2 (5 bases). The CDR3 is made up of 17 amino acids. The germline gives CDR1 KGHSH, CDR2 LQKENI. Trimming shortened V by 1 base and J by 2 bases, and 14 bases separated the two germline ends. DNA for the CDR3: TGTGCCAGCTCACCACAGGTCCAGCGGCCAAACACCGGGGAGCTGTTTTTT. It specifies CASSPQVQRPNTGELFF.

The chain is built from TRBV14 and TRBJ2-1; D assignment may be TRBD1 or TRBD2 (6 bases each). Trimming cost V 3 bases and J 3 bases, with 15 bases left between them. The CDR3 spans 16 residues. CDR1 and CDR2 (germline): SGHDN, FVKESK. The DNA for the CDR3 is TGTGCCAGCAGCCACCTGCCAGGGGAGGTCTACAATGAGCAGTTCTTC. Its translation is CASSHLPGEVYNEQFF.

This clone was observed a few times. The genes are TRBV6-8 and TRBJ1-2; TRBD1 agrees at 9 bases. The CDR3 contains 14 residues. V gave up 0 bases and J gave up 8 bases; unmatched junction bases: 4. Germline V gene lookup returns CDR1 MNHGY and CDR2 SAAAGT. This CDR3 reads CASSYSGQGRGYTF. Here the CDR3 DNA reads TGTGCCAGCAGTTACTCGGGACAGGGACGCGGCTACACCTTC.

A few counts support this clone. The chain couples TRBV6-8 to TRBJ2-1; the match to TRBD1 covers 8 bases. From germline, CDR1 is MNHGY and CDR2 SAAAGT. J was trimmed by 2 bases and V by 2 bases; bases with no gene match: 5. This CDR3 has 16 residues. Here the CDR3 reads CASSYGRDRTYNEQFF. CDR3 bases: TGTGCCAGCAGTTACGGCCGGGACAGGACCTACAATGAGCAGTTCTTC.

The chain links TRBV11-3 to TRBJ2-3; D possibly corresponds to TRBD2 (6 bases). With 5 bases removed from V and 0 bases from J, the gap between germline ends came to 15 bases. The CDR3 covers 16 residues. Germline V gene sequence: CDR1 SGHNT, CDR2 YENEEA. Here the CDR3 reads CASSQLAAASTDTQYF. As DNA, the CDR3 is TGTGCCAGCAGCCAACTAGCCGCCGCTAGCACAGATACGCAGTATTTT.

This CDR3 reads CASSELGLAKHEQFF. CDR3 DNA: TGTGCCAGCAGTGAACTGGGACTAGCAAAACATGAGCAGTTCTTC. The chain employs TRBV9 and TRBJ2-1; 9 positions agree with TRBD2. CDR1 is SGDLS and CDR2 is YYNGEE in the germline V gene. The CDR3 extends over 15 amino acids. After removal of 5 bases from V and 8 bases from J, the junction contained 11 bases not matched to a gene.

This clone showed up just a few times. The junction departs from the called germline gene at one end, perhaps through a read error. The V call is TRBV6-8, the J call TRBJ2-3; 8 bases fit TRBD2. This CDR3 comprises 18 residues. Per the germline V gene, CDR1 is MNHGY and CDR2 is SAAAGT. The CDR3: CAISGPPPGAGDVDTQYF. CDR3 DNA sequence: TGTGCCATCAGTGGCCCCCCACCGGGAGCGGGAGATGTAGATACGCAGTATTTT.

This clone came up a few times. V is TRBV10-3 and J is TRBJ1-1, with a possible D match to TRBD1 (6 bases). CDR3 length: 14 amino acids. Trimming removed 10 bases at V and 4 bases at J, with 19 bases between. Germline V gives CDR1 ENHRY, CDR2 SYGVKD. CDR3 sequence: CATQKDSSGTEAFF. CDR3 bases: TGTGCCACCCAAAAGGACAGTTCGGGCACTGAAGCTTTCTTT.

The rearrangement links TRBV7-8 to TRBJ1-1; D gene ambiguous. The CDR3 spans 15 residues. CDR1 is SGHVS, CDR2 FQNEAQ, per germline. Trimming removed 5 bases at V and 5 bases at J, with 18 bases between. This chain's CDR3 is CASSTPGQVQTEAFF. DNA for the CDR3: TGTGCCAGCAGCACCCCCGGGCAGGTACAAACTGAAGCTTTCTTT. Looking up the rest from reference TRBV7-8 and TRBJ1-1 gives the full variable domain: GAGVSQSPRYKVAKRGQDVALRCDPISGHVSLFWYQQALGQGPEFLTYFQNEAQLDKSGLPSDRFFAERPEGSVSTLKIQRTQQEDSAVYLCASSTPGQVQTEAFFGQGTRLTVV.

V usage is TRBV5-1 and J usage is TRBJ2-2; 9 bases map to TRBD1. This CDR3 region has 17 residues. The V gene end was trimmed by 0 bases and the J gene end by 2 bases; junction bases not matched to a gene: 5. Looked up from germline, CDR1 is SGHRS and CDR2 is YFSETQ. CDR3 bases: TGCGCCAGCAGCTTGGTGGGACAGGGCCGAAACACCGGGGAGCTGTTTTTT. Translating gives CASSLVGQGRNTGELFF.

By its share, this clone is medium-sized (0.01 to 0.1%). The chain is built from TRBV6-8 and TRBJ1-1; 8 bases fit TRBD1. The germline gives CDR1 MNHGY, CDR2 SAAAGT. This CDR3 comprises 17 residues. V shed 0 bases and J 0 bases; nucleotides not matched to a gene: 6. The CDR3 bases are TGTGCCAGCAGTTACTCGACGACAGGGGCCCTGAACACTGAAGCTTTCTTT. Protein product: CASSYSTTGALNTEAFF.

This chain connects TRBV15 to TRBJ1-4, with D unresolved. The V end was cut by 0 bases, the J end by 0 bases, with 14 bases between. The V gene's germline CDR1 is LNHNV and CDR2 YYDKDF (reference sequence). The CDR3 spans 18 residues. CDR3 loop: CATSRDPPLTATNEKLFF. Written as DNA, the CDR3 is TGTGCCACCAGCAGAGATCCTCCCTTGACTGCAACTAATGAAAAACTGTTTTTT.

This clone counts as large. The genes are TRBV19 and TRBJ2-2; no reliable D call. The V end lost 7 bases, the J end lost 1 base, and 7 bases lay between the germline ends. Germline CDR1 LNHDA, CDR2 SQIVND (reference sequence). This CDR3 is built from 13 residues. CDR3 in DNA: TGTGCCAGTATCCCGAGGAACACCGGGGAGCTGTTTTTT. Its translation is CASIPRNTGELFF.

The V and J genes are TRBV15 and TRBJ2-1; D is unclear. Between the trimmed V and J ends, which lost 0 bases and 4 bases, there was a span of 10 bases. Germline V gives CDR1 LNHNV, CDR2 YYDKDF (reference sequence). The CDR3 runs 15 residues. As DNA, the CDR3 is TGTGCCACCAGCAGAGAAAAGACGACATACAATGAGCAGTTCTTC. It codes for CATSREKTTYNEQFF.

The V call is TRBV15, the J call TRBJ2-3, with a possible D match to TRBD2 (5 bases). The V gene's germline CDR1 is LNHNV and CDR2 YYDKDF (reference sequence). The V end lost 1 base, the J end lost 6 bases, and 17 bases lay between the germline ends. The CDR3 runs 16 residues. CDR3 protein: CATSRVTAVRMDTQYF. The CDR3 DNA reads as TGTGCCACCAGCAGAGTTACAGCGGTACGCATGGATACGCAGTATTTT.

The rearrangement links TRBV18 to TRBJ2-7, with 9 bases matching TRBD1. The CDR3 runs to 14 residues. The germline V gene encodes CDR1 KGHSH and CDR2 LQKENI. Losses at the gene ends were 3 bases for V and 5 bases for J; bases not matched to a gene: 5. CDR3 sequence: CASSPTGGSDEQYV. In DNA form, the CDR3 reads TGTGCCAGCTCACCGACAGGGGGGTCCGACGAGCAGTACGTC.

This clone was detected a few times. The rearrangement joins TRBV12-5 to TRBJ1-5; D is ambiguous. V shed 2 bases and J shed 9 bases, with 8 bases lying between them. The CDR3 length is 12 residues. Germline V gene lookup returns CDR1 LGHNT and CDR2 FRNRAP. The CDR3 nucleotides read TGTGCTAGTGGTTTGCTTCCCGGGCCCCAGCATTTT. It specifies CASGLLPGPQHF.

In its sample, this clone was seen many times. The chain recombines TRBV7-4 with TRBJ2-3; D ambiguous. CDR1 is SGHVT, CDR2 SQSDAQ, per germline. V was cut by 0 bases and J by 2 bases, with 6 bases left in between. The CDR3 has 14 amino acids. The CDR3: CASSLAGFTDTQYF. In DNA form, the CDR3 reads TGTGCCAGCAGCTTAGCGGGGTTCACAGATACGCAGTATTTT.

The chain carries TRBV29-1 and TRBJ2-5; 10 nucleotides match TRBD2. Germline CDR1 reads SQVTM; CDR2 reads ANQGSEA. V lost 1 base, J lost 5 bases, and 7 bases stayed unmatched. The CDR3 runs to 15 residues. DNA for the CDR3: TGCAGCGTTGAAGGAACTAGCGGGGTAATGGAGACCCAGTACTTC. Translated: CSVEGTSGVMETQYF.

This clone showed up just a few times. The chain uses TRBV9 and TRBJ2-7, with D uncertain. Germline CDR1 and CDR2: SGDLS and YYNGEE. V was shortened by 3 bases and J by 3 bases, with 10 bases between the two germline ends. This CDR3 has 13 residues. CDR3 amino acids: CASSGQTGYEQYF. Written as DNA, the CDR3 is TGTGCCAGCAGCGGACAAACTGGCTACGAGCAGTACTTC.

The chain is built from TRBV28 and TRBJ2-5; D call uncertain. This CDR3 is built from 16 residues. V lost 1 base and J lost 5, with 17 bases in between. CDR1 MDHEN and CDR2 SYDVKM come from the germline V gene. The CDR3 coding sequence is TGTGCCAGCAGTTTATACCGAAGCCGGTCTTCGGAGACCCAGTACTTC. Translated: CASSLYRSRSSETQYF.